Each of the 25 T cell receptor beta chains below was sequenced from the same sample in a study of T cell responses to AZD1222 COVID-19 vaccine. This table comes from immunoSEQ multiplex PCR, and its TCRdb copy is limited to in-frame clones, with some not included. The sample contains about 34,000 clones, around 78% of which appear only once. The sequences come from peripheral blood, collected 28 days after the second AZD1222 dose. The receptor source for this set is an adult who received the AZD1222 COVID-19 vaccine.

The chain is built from TRBV5-4 and TRBJ1-2, with TRBD1 as a possible D gene (6 bases). The CDR3 has 15 amino acids. V lost 2 bases to trimming and J lost 6 bases, with 17 bases between them. Germline CDR1 and CDR2: SGHNT and YYREEE (reference sequence). The CDR3 loop is CASSLRDTGGDGYTF. The DNA for the CDR3 is TGTGCCAGCAGCTTAAGGGACACCGGGGGCGATGGCTACACCTTC.

The chain couples TRBV12-3 or TRBV12-4 to TRBJ1-1; no clear D. V was shortened by 5 bases and J by 0 bases, with 7 bases between the two germline ends. This CDR3 has 13 amino acids. Here the CDR3 reads CASSASMNTEAFF. CDR3 in DNA: TGTGCCAGCAGTGCCTCAATGAACACTGAAGCTTTCTTT.

This sequence joins TRBV29-1 and TRBJ1-4, with TRBD1 matching 8 bases. Germline assignment: CDR1 SQVTM and CDR2 ANQGSEA. The J segment lost 0 bases and the V segment lost 1 base, leaving 10 bases of the junction unmatched. The CDR3 loop spans 18 amino acids. CDR3 nucleotides: TGCAGCGTTGAAGCTTTTGGGACAGGCGTAACAACTAATGAAAAACTGTTTTTT. This translates into CSVEAFGTGVTTNEKLFF.

This clone came up a few times. The chain links TRBV10-3 to TRBJ2-1, with TRBD1 matching over 10 bases. The CDR3 has 14 amino acids. V was clipped by 5 bases and J by 5 bases; unmatched bases: 3. Germline lookup yields CDR1 ENHRY and CDR2 SYGVKD. The CDR3 reads CAISPGQGNNEQFF. DNA for the CDR3: TGTGCCATCAGTCCGGGACAGGGGAACAATGAGCAGTTCTTC.

The rearrangement joins TRBV6-5 to TRBJ2-2, with TRBD1 matching 7 bases. Germline loops: CDR1 MNHEY, CDR2 SVGAGI. V trimming: 6 bases; J trimming: 7 bases; junction bases outside the gene matches: 8. The CDR3 is 14 amino acids. In nucleotides, the CDR3 is TGTGCCAGCAGCCTTCGACAGGGCGACGGGGAGCTGTTTTTT. Protein: CASSLRQGDGELFF.

This clone appeared a single time. The V call is TRBV6-6, the J call TRBJ2-2, with D possibly TRBD1 on 6 matching bases. The V end was cut by 8 bases, the J end by 4 bases, with 11 bases between. From germline, CDR1 is MNHNY and CDR2 SVGAGI (reference sequence). The CDR3 contains 13 residues. The CDR3 region is CASAPRGTGELFF. The DNA of the CDR3 is TGTGCCAGCGCCCCCAGGGGCACCGGGGAGCTGTTTTTT.

The chain is built from TRBV5-1 and TRBJ2-1, with D possibly TRBD2 on 7 matching bases. This CDR3 has 14 amino acids. Trimming removed 7 bases at V and 4 bases at J, with 15 bases between. Germline loops: CDR1 SGHRS, CDR2 YFSETQ. The CDR3 region is CASAWEGGYNEQFF. For the CDR3, the DNA is TGCGCCAGCGCCTGGGAGGGGGGTTACAATGAGCAGTTCTTC.

This clone occurred a few times. This rearrangement joins TRBV4-3 to TRBJ2-2; 13 bases match TRBD2. This CDR3 has 15 amino acids. Germline loops: CDR1 LGHNA, CDR2 YSLEER. J was trimmed by 6 bases and V by 3 bases; bases with no gene match: 1. The CDR3 reads CASSHGLAGAGELFF. The CDR3 coding sequence is TGCGCCAGCAGCCACGGACTAGCGGGAGCCGGGGAGCTGTTTTTT.

This clone was detected once. This chain uses TRBV4-1 with TRBJ2-6, with D uncertain. The germline V and J ends were trimmed by 3 bases and 0 bases, with 12 bases remaining between them. CDR1 and CDR2 (germline): MGHRA, YSYEKL. The CDR3 extends over 17 amino acids. The CDR3 sequence: CASSQTVMGSGANVLTF. The CDR3 region has the DNA TGCGCCAGCAGCCAGACCGTAATGGGCTCTGGGGCCAACGTCCTGACTTTC.

This clone has only a few counts. The chain links TRBV10-3 to TRBJ1-2; no clear D. The V end was cut by 3 bases, the J end by 1 base, with 9 bases between. The CDR3 spans 14 residues. The germline CDR1 and CDR2 sequences are ENHRY and SYGVKD. This CDR3 reads CAISDSFLNYGYTF. CDR3 nucleotide sequence: TGTGCCATCAGTGATTCGTTCCTTAACTATGGCTACACCTTC.

CDR3 region: CASRAGTSGADTQYF. CDR3 nucleotides: TGTGCCAGTAGGGCCGGGACTAGCGGAGCAGATACGCAGTATTTT. J is TRBJ2-3 and V is TRBV19, with TRBD2 matching 11 bases. With 6 bases clipped from V and 4 bases from J, the junction kept 6 bases outside the gene matches. This CDR3 is 15 amino acids long. Germline V gives CDR1 LNHDA, CDR2 SQIVND (reference sequence). Combining the CDR3 with reference TRBV19 and TRBJ2-3 gives the whole variable domain DGGITQSPKYLFRKEGQNVTLSCEQNLNHDAMYWYRQDPGQGLRLIYYSQIVNDFQKGDIAEGYSVSREKKESFPLTVTSAQKNPTAFYLCASRAGTSGADTQYFGPGTRLTVL.

The genes are TRBV9 and TRBJ2-5; the match to TRBD2 covers 7 bases. Germline V lookup: CDR1 SGDLS, CDR2 YYNGEE. Trimming removed 3 bases from V and 2 bases from J; junction bases left unmatched: 4. This CDR3 has 14 amino acids. The CDR3 is CASSATSVQETQYF. In DNA, the CDR3 is TGTGCCAGCAGCGCTACTAGCGTGCAAGAGACCCAGTACTTC. Full variable domain (rest looked up from reference TRBV9 and TRBJ2-5): DSGVTQTPKHLITATGQRVTLRCSPRSGDLSVYWYQQSLDQGLQFLIQYYNGEERAKGNILERFSAQQFPDLHSELNLSSLELGDSALYFCASSATSVQETQYFGPGTRLLVL.

The chain combines TRBV7-2 with TRBJ2-7; D possibly corresponds to TRBD2 (7 bases). V lost 3 bases, J lost 0 bases, and 12 bases lay in between. The CDR3 sequence is 15 residues long. CDR1 is SGHTA, CDR2 FQGNSA, per germline. The CDR3 loop reads CASSFQGGGSYEQYF. In DNA form, the CDR3 reads TGTGCCAGCAGCTTCCAAGGGGGGGGCTCCTACGAGCAGTACTTC.

The CDR3 DNA follows: TGTGCCAGCAGCCAAGAGACCAGGGGAGAGACCCAGTACTTC. It is translated as CASSQETRGETQYF. The J gene is TRBJ2-5, the V gene TRBV3-1 (or the pseudogene TRBV3-2); tentative D call: TRBD1 (6 bases). The CDR3 contains 14 residues. Trimming stripped 0 bases from V and 4 bases from J, with 9 bases between. Germline CDR1 is LGHDT and CDR2 is YNNKEL (reference sequence).

The chain couples TRBV10-3 to TRBJ2-7, with a weak D call TRBD1 (5 bases). The V end was cut by 3 bases, the J end by 0 bases, with 6 bases between. Germline V gene sequence: CDR1 ENHRY, CDR2 SYGVKD. CDR3 length equals 13 residues. The CDR3 DNA sequence: TGTGCCATCAGTGACCAGGGCTCCTACGAGCAGTACTTC. Amino acid sequence: CAISDQGSYEQYF.

The chain has TRBV7-9 and TRBJ2-1; no firm D call. The V end was cut by 1 base, the J end by 5 bases, with 6 bases between. This CDR3 has 13 amino acids. Germline V gene data show CDR1 as SEHNR and CDR2 as FQNEAQ (reference sequence). The CDR3 reads CASSLGINNEQFF. Here the CDR3 DNA reads TGTGCCAGCAGCTTAGGGATAAACAATGAGCAGTTCTTC.

V and J are TRBV10-1 and TRBJ2-1, with TRBD2 matching over 7 bases. With V trimmed by 8 bases and J by 5 bases, 15 bases remained unmatched. Germline CDR1 and CDR2: WNHNN and SYGVQD (reference sequence). This CDR3 region has 16 residues. CDR3 bases: TGCGCCAGCTTAAGCCCGGGACTAATACCAAACAATGAGCAGTTCTTC. It is translated as CASLSPGLIPNNEQFF.

V usage is TRBV11-1 and J usage is TRBJ2-1; 9 nucleotides align to TRBD1. V was pared by 4 bases and J by 5 bases, with 6 bases of the junction left unmatched. The CDR3 runs to 15 residues. CDR1 and CDR2 (germline): SGHAT, FQDESV (reference sequence). The CDR3: CASSSGQGFNNEQFF. CDR3 DNA sequence: TGTGCCAGCAGCTCGGGACAGGGCTTCAACAATGAGCAGTTCTTC.

This rearrangement joins TRBV6-5 to TRBJ1-1, with D hard to call. The CDR3 is made up of 14 amino acids. Germline CDR1 is MNHEY and CDR2 is SVGAGI. V lost 2 bases and J 0 bases, leaving 7 bases between the germline ends. The CDR3 sequence is CASSYGSMNTEAFF. The DNA for the CDR3 is TGTGCCAGCAGTTACGGCAGCATGAACACTGAAGCTTTCTTT.

The rearrangement joins TRBV27 to TRBJ2-2; no clear D. The CDR3 totals 13 residues. From germline, CDR1 is MNHEY and CDR2 SMNVEV (reference sequence). Trimming stripped 5 bases from V and 0 bases from J, with 4 bases between. The CDR3 bases are TGTGCCAGCAGTCTCTCGAACACCGGGGAGCTGTTTTTT. Its translation is CASSLSNTGELFF.

The chain uses TRBV2 and TRBJ2-7, with D possibly being TRBD2 (6 bases). V shed 4 bases and J shed 0 bases, with 7 bases lying between them. Germline values: CDR1 SNHLY, CDR2 FYNNEI. The CDR3 spans 13 residues. CDR3 in DNA: TGTGCCAGCAGTGTGACTAGCTCCTACGAGCAGTACGTC. It codes for CASSVTSSYEQYV.

The chain employs TRBV5-8 and TRBJ1-2; D not certain. Trimming removed 4 bases from V and 5 bases from J, with 12 bases in between. In germline, CDR1 is SGHTS, CDR2 YDEGEE. The CDR3 is 13 residues long. The CDR3 reads CASSPAIPYGYTF. The DNA of the CDR3 is TGTGCCAGCAGCCCAGCAATACCTTATGGCTACACCTTC.

DNA for the CDR3: TGTGCCAGCAGCCTACAGCCTAATGAAAAACTGTTTTTT. It specifies CASSLQPNEKLFF. The V call is TRBV6-6, the J call TRBJ1-4; D is unclear. The germline V gene has CDR1 MNHNY and CDR2 SVGAGI (reference sequence). Trimming cost V 6 bases and J 3 bases, with 8 bases left between them. This CDR3 contains 13 residues.

The CDR3 nucleotides read TGTGCCAGTAGTGTCCCCGGGGAGGCCTATGGCTACACCTTC. This translates into CASSVPGEAYGYTF. V usage is TRBV19 and J usage is TRBJ1-2, with D unresolved. V gave up 5 bases and J gave up 4 bases, with 14 bases separating them. This CDR3 has 14 amino acids. CDR1 LNHDA and CDR2 SQIVND come from the germline V gene (reference sequence).

The chain has TRBV4-3 and TRBJ1-2; possibly TRBD1 for D (6 bases). The V end was cut by 3 bases, the J end by 8 bases, with 13 bases between. CDR1 LGHNA and CDR2 YSLEER come from the germline V gene. This CDR3 is 13 amino acids long. Here the CDR3 reads CASSHLSGGGYTF. The CDR3 DNA follows: TGCGCCAGCAGCCACTTATCGGGGGGCGGCTACACCTTC.